The 15 T cell receptor beta chains below were found in one sample sequenced in a study of T cell responses to AZD1222 COVID-19 vaccine. TCRdb keeps only in-frame clones here, not all; method: immunoSEQ multiplex PCR. Found here are approximately 130,000 clones, approximately 90% of them singletons; the top ten hold 9.5%. This specimen was peripheral blood, taken 28 days after the second AZD1222 dose. Receptors originate from an adult who received the AZD1222 COVID-19 vaccine.

The table lists this clone with a few counts. The chain has TRBV7-8 and TRBJ1-5; D not resolved. V was trimmed by 4 bases and J by 1 base, leaving 11 bases between them. CDR1 is SGHVS, CDR2 FQNEAQ, per germline. This CDR3 spans 15 amino acids. The chain's CDR3 is CASSSEGLSNQPQHF. CDR3 bases: TGTGCCAGCAGCTCCGAGGGCCTCAGCAATCAGCCCCAGCATTTT.

The CDR3 region has the DNA TGTGCCAGCAGCTTAGATGGGGCTAGCGGGGGAGGTTACAATGAGCAGTTCTTC. Translated, it gives CASSLDGASGGGYNEQFF. The chain carries TRBV11-3 and TRBJ2-1, with 10 bases lining up with TRBD2. The germline V gene has CDR1 SGHNT and CDR2 YENEEA. This CDR3 comprises 18 residues. V gave up 0 bases and J gave up 4 bases; unmatched junction bases: 9.

This sequence joins TRBV6-5 and TRBJ2-3; 9 bases map to TRBD1. The V segment lost 6 bases and the J segment 7 bases; nucleotides outside the gene matches: 11. The CDR3 covers 15 residues. Germline V lookup: CDR1 MNHEY, CDR2 SVGAGI. Here the CDR3 reads CASSPGQGIFNTQYF. Written as DNA, the CDR3 is TGTGCCAGCAGCCCGGGACAGGGAATATTTAATACGCAGTATTTT.

This clone came up once. The chain is built from TRBV11-2 and TRBJ1-1; 8 bases match TRBD1. The CDR3 has 15 amino acids. Germline trimming cut 4 bases from V and 3 bases from J; bases unmatched to any gene: 7. CDR1 and CDR2 (germline): SGHAT, FQNNGV. Written as DNA, the CDR3 is TGTGCCAGCAGCTACGGGACAGGTTGGGACACTGAAGCTTTCTTT. It specifies CASSYGTGWDTEAFF.

V is TRBV3-1 (or the pseudogene TRBV3-2) and J is TRBJ2-7; the D gene could be TRBD1 or TRBD2 (5 bases each). V was pared by 0 bases and J by 4 bases, with 10 bases between. CDR1 LGHDT and CDR2 YNNKEL come from the germline V gene (reference sequence). The CDR3 consists of 14 residues. CDR3 nucleotide sequence: TGTGCCAGCAGCCAAGATCACAGGACTTACGAGCAGTACTTC. As protein: CASSQDHRTYEQYF.

The V gene is TRBV4-3, the J gene TRBJ1-1, with unresolved D. Trimming left V 2 bases short and J 0 bases short, with 4 bases between. Germline-derived CDR1 and CDR2 are LGHNA and YSLEER. The CDR3 covers 13 residues. As DNA, the CDR3 is TGCGCCAGCAGCCAACAGCTGAACACTGAAGCTTTCTTT. Translating it yields CASSQQLNTEAFF.

The V call is TRBV19, the J call TRBJ1-2; D unresolved. Trimming shortened V by 2 bases and J by 0 bases, and 10 bases separated the two germline ends. This CDR3 has 15 residues. The germline gives CDR1 LNHDA, CDR2 SQIVND (reference sequence). Here the CDR3 reads CASSITAPSNYGYTF. CDR3 sequence (DNA): TGTGCCAGTAGTATAACGGCTCCGTCTAACTATGGCTACACCTTC.

V and J are TRBV5-4 and TRBJ2-7; D call uncertain. CDR1 and CDR2 from the germline V gene are SGHNT and YYREEE (reference sequence). V was cut by 0 bases and J by 4 bases, with 14 bases left in between. The CDR3 extends over 15 amino acids. CDR3 DNA: TGTGCCAGCAGCTTGGAGGATAACCCTCGGTACGAGCAGTACTTC. As protein: CASSLEDNPRYEQYF.

This clone was seen just once. The chain combines TRBV19 with TRBJ1-5; unclear D gene. Deletions cut 7 bases from V and 5 bases from J, with 18 bases between. The CDR3 has 15 residues. Germline V gene lookup returns CDR1 LNHDA and CDR2 SQIVND (reference sequence). The CDR3 bases are TGTGCCAGTACTGCCCCCGTGGGGTTCTATCAGCCCCAGCATTTT. It translates to CASTAPVGFYQPQHF. Supplemented by reference TRBV19 and TRBJ1-5, the full variable domain reads DGGITQSPKYLFRKEGQNVTLSCEQNLNHDAMYWYRQDPGQGLRLIYYSQIVNDFQKGDIAEGYSVSREKKESFPLTVTSAQKNPTAFYLCASTAPVGFYQPQHFGDGTRLSIL.

The V call is TRBV5-4, the J call TRBJ2-3; D is unclear. V gave up 4 bases and J gave up 6 bases, with 18 bases separating them. The CDR3 runs 15 residues. Germline-derived CDR1 and CDR2 are SGHNT and YYREEE (reference sequence). CDR3 region: CASSRLGSPTDTQYF. The CDR3 region has the DNA TGTGCCAGCAGCCGCCTAGGTTCGCCCACGGATACGCAGTATTTT.

Only a few counts were recorded for this clone. The chain combines TRBV6-5 with TRBJ2-7; 9 nucleotides match TRBD2. Germline V gives CDR1 MNHEY, CDR2 SVGAGI. J gave up 2 bases and V 4 bases, and 6 bases lay outside the gene matches. The CDR3 is made up of 15 amino acids. CDR3 sequence (DNA): TGTGCCAGCAGTTCTCGCGGGAGGGCCACCTACGAGCAGTACTTC. Protein: CASSSRGRATYEQYF.

The rearrangement links TRBV3-1 (or the pseudogene TRBV3-2) to TRBJ1-2, with D unresolved. The CDR3 contains 14 residues. Germline V CDR1 and CDR2: LGHDT, YNNKEL (reference sequence). V was pared by 4 bases and J by 4 bases, with 13 bases between. The CDR3 region is CASSPREASYGYTF. As DNA, the CDR3 is TGTGCCAGCAGCCCAAGGGAGGCCTCCTATGGCTACACCTTC.

The rearrangement links TRBV12-3 or TRBV12-4 to TRBJ1-6; TRBD1 matches 10 bases. This CDR3 region has 13 residues. V was pared by 8 bases and J by 8 bases, with 3 bases of the junction left unmatched. The CDR3 DNA sequence: TGTGCCAGCGGGGGGACAGGGGATTCACCCCTCCACTTT. Its protein is CASGGTGDSPLHF.

The J gene is TRBJ1-2, the V gene TRBV5-6; D is undetermined. Germline CDR1 and CDR2: SGHDT and YYEEEE. The V end was cut by 4 bases, the J end by 3 bases, with 13 bases between. This CDR3 has 14 residues. The CDR3, as DNA: TGTGCCAGCAGCCCCCGGGCGGGTGACTATGGCTACACCTTC. This codes for CASSPRAGDYGYTF.

In DNA form, the CDR3 reads TGTGCCAGCAGTTATCAGATTGACAGGAACACTGAAGCTTTCTTT. Amino acids: CASSYQIDRNTEAFF. V usage is TRBV6-5 and J usage is TRBJ1-1; D perhaps matches TRBD1 (5 bases). Trimming pared 3 bases from V and 1 base from J, leaving 12 bases between. Germline V CDR1 and CDR2: MNHEY, SVGAGI. The CDR3 runs to 15 residues.